The rows below give T cell receptor beta chains drawn from one sample of a study of human T cells and chemical hapten exposure. Using its own MiXCR run on the RACE reads, TCRdb lists one record per CDR3 protein. The repertoire has 380,000 or so distinct CDR3 sequences, around 5.5% of them found once; the top ten carry around 8%. The sample was whole blood, taken in connection with sensitization to the hapten diphenylcyclopropenone (DPC). These TCRs come from a woman aged 18-29 years with alopecia areata. Some clones in this sample may be carry-over from other donors' samples. CDR3s include the opening cysteine and the closing phenylalanine or tryptophan. D genes are given only for firm matches. Some rows have no size entry. The others give once, few or many, or a class for an expanded clone.

d_gene	v_gene	j_gene	abundance	CDR3aa	CDR3nt
TRBD1	TRBV3-1	TRBJ2-2	many	CASSQDWGRDRGTGELFF	TGTGCCAGCAGCCAAGATTGGGGCCGGGACAGGGGCACCGGGGAGCTGTTTTTT
.	TRBV28	TRBJ2-3	.	CASKGGISTDTQYF	TGTGCCAGCAAGGGGGGCATATCCACAGATACGCAGTATTTT
TRBD2	TRBV10-3	TRBJ2-2	many	CAISGRGDANGELFF	TGTGCCATCAGTGGCCGGGGGGACGCGAACGGGGAGCTGTTTTTT
.	TRBV12-3/TRBV12-4	TRBJ1-3	many	CASRSNPGNTIYF	TGTGCCAGCAGGTCCAACCCTGGAAACACCATATATTTT
.	TRBV6-5	TRBJ2-7	many	CASRRSGASYEQYF	TGTGCCAGCAGACGATCGGGAGCCTCCTACGAGCAGTACTTC
.	TRBV4-3	TRBJ1-6	.	CASSPSLQGPLSPLHF	TGCGCCAGCAGCCCGAGCTTGCAGGGGCCGCTTTCACCCCTCCACTTT
.	TRBV5-1	TRBJ1-1	few	CASSSGQFEAFF	TGCGCCAGCAGCTCCGGACAATTTGAAGCTTTCTTT
.	TRBV14	TRBJ1-1	few	CASSQNRVTEAFF	TGTGCCAGCAGCCAAAACAGGGTCACTGAAGCTTTCTTT
.	TRBV6-5	TRBJ2-7	many	CASKGGMYEQYF	TGTGCCAGCAAAGGGGGTATGTACGAGCAGTACTTC
.	TRBV20-1	TRBJ2-4	.	CSARGTFVVKNIQYF	TGCAGTGCTAGAGGGACTTTCGTCGTCAAAAACATTCAGTACTTC
.	TRBV29-1	TRBJ2-3	many	CSVEPSTDTQYF	TGCAGCGTTGAGCCGAGCACAGATACGCAGTATTTT
.	TRBV5-4	TRBJ1-2	.	CASSFSRYYGYTF	TGTGCCAGCAGCTTTTCTAGGTACTATGGCTACACCTTC
TRBD2	TRBV20-1	TRBJ2-3	many	CSAREPAGVSWDTQYF	TGCAGTGCTAGAGAACCAGCGGGGGTTTCATGGGATACGCAGTATTTT
.	TRBV12-3/TRBV12-4	TRBJ2-3	few	CASSFQGRGTDTQYF	TGTGCCAGCAGTTTTCAGGGAAGAGGAACAGATACGCAGTATTTT
.	TRBV7-2	TRBJ1-5	many	CASSLLRDQPQHF	TGTGCCAGCAGCTTACTCAGGGATCAGCCCCAGCATTTT
.	TRBV11-2	TRBJ1-1	.	CASSLDRLITEAFF	TGTGCCAGCAGCTTAGACCGCCTAATAACTGAAGCTTTCTTT
.	TRBV20-1	TRBJ2-1	.	CSATRGAGSSGEQFF	TGCAGTGCTACCCGGGGGGCTGGTAGTAGTGGTGAGCAGTTCTTC
.	TRBV7-2	TRBJ2-5	.	CASSSAPAETQYF	TGTGCCAGCAGCTCCGCGCCAGCGGAGACCCAGTACTTC
TRBD1	TRBV7-7	TRBJ2-1	many	CASSPRTGAYNEQFF	TGTGCTAGCAGCCCACGGACAGGGGCCTACAATGAGCAGTTCTTC
.	TRBV20-1	TRBJ1-1	few	CSARDGREGAFF	TGCAGTGCTAGAGATGGGAGAGAGGGAGCTTTCTTT
TRBD1	TRBV4-3	TRBJ2-7	.	CASSQGTGLYYEQYF	TGCGCCAGCAGCCAGGGGACAGGATTATACTACGAGCAGTACTTC
.	TRBV5-3	TRBJ1-1	many	CARSNGQLNTEAFF	TGTGCCAGAAGCAACGGCCAGCTAAACACTGAAGCTTTCTTT
.	TRBV5-1	TRBJ2-1	few	CASSTGTYNEQFF	TGCGCCAGCAGTACCGGGACGTACAATGAGCAGTTCTTC
.	TRBV4-2	TRBJ1-2	many	CASSQAGDQAYGYTF	TGTGCCAGCAGCCAAGCCGGGGACCAGGCCTATGGCTACACCTTC
TRBD2	TRBV4-1	TRBJ2-3	.	CASSQDPTSGGAGADTQYF	TGCGCCAGCAGCCAGGACCCTACTAGCGGGGGGGCCGGGGCTGATACGCAGTATTTT
.	TRBV19	TRBJ2-3	many	CASSPGLMRADTQYF	TGTGCCAGTAGTCCGGGACTTATGCGTGCAGATACGCAGTATTTT
.	TRBV4-3	TRBJ1-2	many	CASSQNLHRAWTF	TGCGCCAGCAGCCAAAACCTACACAGGGCGTGGACCTTC
.	TRBV18	TRBJ1-3	few	CASSRGQSSGNTIYF	TGTGCCAGCTCAAGGGGCCAGAGCTCTGGAAACACCATATATTTT
TRBD2	TRBV6-4	TRBJ2-1	many	CASSDGPAGSGEQFF	TGTGCCAGCAGTGACGGGCCAGCGGGGTCTGGTGAGCAGTTCTTC
.	TRBV18	TRBJ1-1	.	CASSPQDNTEAFF	TGTGCCAGCTCACCTCAGGACAATACTGAAGCTTTCTTT
TRBD2	TRBV7-2	TRBJ2-7	few	CASSLAEFSYEQYF	TGTGCCAGCAGCCTAGCGGAATTCTCCTACGAGCAGTACTTC